This TCR beta chain was observed in a study of blood T cells in healthy people across ages. Study results and caveats: Older individuals had lower TCR beta diversity per million T cells (the decline was roughly linear).

PCR was performed a second time for about 7 to 11 cycles using a sample-barcoded 5' primer and a J-beta primer mix. TCRdb fed the 5' RACE reads into MiXCR, producing one record per CDR3 protein. The sample contains around 500,000 distinct CDR3 sequences, around 50% of which appear only once. This CDR3 has 13 residues. Germline V gives CDR1 MNHNY, CDR2 SVGAGI (reference sequence). V shed 2 bases, J shed 13 bases, and the junction held 7 bases outside the gene matches. This clonotype was counted at least ten times. Its antigen is not identified. This clone may be a read error of a much larger clone one base away.

The source material was blood. This sequence joins TRBV6-6 and TRBJ2-5; 10 nucleotides agree with TRBD2. The clonotype comes from a man at least 80 years old in good health. The CDR3 coding sequence is TGTGCCAGCAGTTACGTACTAGCGGGGAATCCGTACTTC. It translates to CASSYVLAGNPYF.